This TCR beta chain appears in the sequencing data of a study of T cell repertoires in cytomegalovirus infection. A single record per CDR3 protein comes from TCRdb applying MiXCR to the reads. This sample yields some 97,000 distinct CDR3 sequences, of which 20% to 30% are seen a single time; 39% belongs to the top ten. V lost 1 base and J 4 bases, leaving 11 bases between the germline ends. Germline V CDR1 and CDR2: MDHEN, SYDVKM. This CDR3 has 14 amino acids. The V call is TRBV28, the J call TRBJ2-7, with D uncertain. The sequence came from a human donor in good health (CMV status not recorded). Some clones in this sample may be carry-over from other donors' samples. Sequenced input: CD8+ T cells from PBMCs. Here the CDR3 DNA reads TGTGCCAGCAGTTTATTGGGGAACGGGTACGAGCAGTACTTC. It translates to CASSLLGNGYEQYF.